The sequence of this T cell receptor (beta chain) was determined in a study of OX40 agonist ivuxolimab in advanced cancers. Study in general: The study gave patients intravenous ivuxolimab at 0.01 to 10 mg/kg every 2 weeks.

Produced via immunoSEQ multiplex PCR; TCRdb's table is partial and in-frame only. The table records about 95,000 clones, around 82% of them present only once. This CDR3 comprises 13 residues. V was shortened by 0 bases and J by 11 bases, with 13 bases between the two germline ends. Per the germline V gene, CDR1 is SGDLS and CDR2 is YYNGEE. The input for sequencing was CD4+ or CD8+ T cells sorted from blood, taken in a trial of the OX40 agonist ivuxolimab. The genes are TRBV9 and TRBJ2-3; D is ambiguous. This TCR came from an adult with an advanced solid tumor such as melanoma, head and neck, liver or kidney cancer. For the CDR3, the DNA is TGTGCCAGCAGCGTAGTTAATGCAGCAGGGCAGTATTTT. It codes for CASSVVNAAGQYF. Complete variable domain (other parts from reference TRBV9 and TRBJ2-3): DSGVTQTPKHLITATGQRVTLRCSPRSGDLSVYWYQQSLDQGLQFLIQYYNGEERAKGNILERFSAQQFPDLHSELNLSSLELGDSALYFCASSVVNAAGQYFGPGTRLTVL.